This T cell receptor beta chain originates from a study of blood T cells in healthy people across ages. The use of a sample-barcoded 5' primer and a J-beta primer mix characterized a second PCR of roughly 6 to 11 cycles. TCRdb independently ran MiXCR on the 5' RACE reads; one entry per CDR3 protein. The sample records about a million distinct CDR3 sequences, roughly 50% being singletons. There are 11 residues in the CDR3. Germline CDR1 and CDR2: DFQATT and SNEGSKA (reference sequence). V lost 6 bases and J 12 bases, leaving 16 bases between the germline ends. The sequencing input was blood. The rearrangement uses TRBV20-1 and TRBJ2-3; D might be TRBD2 (6 bases). This clonotype was sampled from a woman aged 55-69 years in good health. In DNA, the CDR3 is TGCAGTGCCGAGACTCCGGGAGCCCAGTATTTT. It specifies CSAETPGAQYF.